This TCR beta chain was profiled in a study of cytomegalovirus exposure and HLA in healthy donors. Both 60 Vbeta primers and 13 Jbeta primers went into the PCR. Profiling relied on immunoSEQ multiplex PCR, and the TCRdb table lists in-frame clones only, not all of them. The profile shows some 200,000 clones, around 89% of them singletons. The source is a woman younger than 35 in good health and CMV-seronegative. Sequencing was performed on PBMCs.

CDR3 residues: CASSQGTAFTSGNTIYF. The CDR3 bases are TGCGCCAGCAGCCAAGGGACAGCCTTTACGTCTGGAAACACCATATATTTT. The genes are TRBV4-1 and TRBJ1-3; perhaps TRBD1 as D (6 bases). With 1 base removed from V and 1 base from J, the gap between germline ends came to 14 bases. This CDR3 has 17 amino acids. Germline assignment: CDR1 MGHRA and CDR2 YSYEKL.